The 10 T cell receptor beta chains below all came from one sample that was sequenced in a study of T cells after yellow fever vaccination. MiXCR, applied by TCRdb to the 5' RACE reads, yields one record per CDR3 protein. The sample carries 100,000 to 150,000 distinct CDR3 sequences, roughly 15% recorded once. The source material was CD8+ T cells sorted from PBMCs, sampled 5 days after the yellow fever booster vaccination. The receptor set was obtained from a man between 18 and 29 years old who received the YFV17D yellow fever vaccine.

This clonotype has only a few counts. V usage is TRBV5-6 and J usage is TRBJ2-5; D unresolved. Germline CDR1 reads SGHDT; CDR2 reads YYEEEE. V was pared by 2 bases and J by 5 bases, with 10 bases between. The CDR3 sequence is 13 residues long. This chain's CDR3 is CASSLWPPETQYF. Here the CDR3 DNA reads TGTGCCAGCAGCTTATGGCCCCCGGAGACCCAGTACTTC.

This clonotype was detected a few times. This chain connects TRBV6-2 or TRBV6-3 to TRBJ1-2; D unresolved. Germline V CDR1 and CDR2: MNHEY, SVGEGT. This CDR3 region has 13 residues. Trimming removed 6 bases at V and 4 bases at J, with 12 bases between. The CDR3 coding sequence is TGTGCCAGCAGCACCGACGGAAGCTATGGCTACACCTTC. Amino acid sequence: CASSTDGSYGYTF.

The chain is built from TRBV24-1 and TRBJ1-1, with 9 positions matching TRBD1. The CDR3 runs 12 residues. Looked up from germline, CDR1 is KGHDR and CDR2 is SFDVKD. V was pared by 4 bases and J by 11 bases, with 4 bases of the junction left unmatched. The CDR3 coding sequence is TGTGCCACCAGTGAAACCGGGACAGGGGCTTTCTTT. Protein sequence: CATSETGTGAFF.

This clonotype has more than one count but fewer than ten. This sequence joins TRBV5-4 and TRBJ2-5; D is unresolved. Deletions cut 0 bases from V and 0 bases from J, with 9 bases between. This CDR3 contains 15 residues. CDR1 SGHNT and CDR2 YYREEE come from the germline V gene (reference sequence). The CDR3 sequence is CASSLDGRHQETQYF. The CDR3 DNA reads TGTGCCAGCAGCTTGGATGGCCGACACCAAGAGACCCAGTACTTC.

The chain combines TRBV27 with TRBJ2-1; TRBD2 matches 13 bases. With V trimmed by 8 bases and J by 8 bases, 3 bases remained unmatched. This CDR3 is 13 amino acids long. Germline V lookup: CDR1 MNHEY, CDR2 SMNVEV (reference sequence). The CDR3 nucleotides are TGTGCCAGCGGACTAGCGGGGGCCGATGAGCAGTTCTTC. Translating it yields CASGLAGADEQFF.

This clonotype has at least ten counts. The genes are TRBV7-2 and TRBJ2-3, with 8 bases lining up with TRBD2. Unmatched junction bases numbered 4, after V lost 1 base and J lost 1 base. This CDR3 is built from 16 residues. Germline CDR1 reads SGHTA; CDR2 reads FQGNSA. In DNA form, the CDR3 reads TGTGCCAGCAGCTTAGACAGTAGCGGGGGCACAGATACGCAGTATTTT. Amino acid sequence: CASSLDSSGGTDTQYF.

The V gene is TRBV27, the J gene TRBJ2-1; tentative D call: TRBD2 (6 bases). CDR1 MNHEY and CDR2 SMNVEV come from the germline V gene (reference sequence). CDR3 size: 16 residues. Between the trimmed V and J ends, which lost 2 bases and 0 bases, there was a span of 11 bases. The CDR3 DNA sequence: TGTGCCAGCAGTTTAAAGGCGGGGAACTCCTACAATGAGCAGTTCTTC. It specifies CASSLKAGNSYNEQFF.

This clonotype has only a few counts. The chain links TRBV12-3 or TRBV12-4 to TRBJ2-3; D possibly corresponds to TRBD1 (7 bases). V was shortened by 7 bases and J by 4 bases, with 15 bases between the two germline ends. This CDR3 contains 14 residues. The CDR3, as DNA: TGTGCCAGCAACCAAGGAGGGGGCGCAGATACGCAGTATTTT. It translates to CASNQGGGADTQYF.

This clonotype was detected ten times or more. The rearrangement uses TRBV18 and TRBJ2-3, with D unclear. Trimming cost V 6 bases and J 8 bases, with 15 bases left between them. Per germline, CDR1 KGHSH and CDR2 LQKENI. The CDR3 has 13 amino acids. The CDR3 here is CASSFGRAGTQYF. The CDR3 nucleotides are TGTGCCAGCTCCTTTGGTCGGGCCGGTACGCAGTATTTT.

This sequence joins TRBV15 and TRBJ2-5, with D unresolved. V was clipped by 3 bases and J by 5 bases, with 16 bases between them. This CDR3 comprises 15 residues. Germline V gene lookup returns CDR1 LNHNV and CDR2 YYDKDF (reference sequence). The chain's CDR3 is CATSSGRPLLETQYF. Written as DNA, the CDR3 is TGTGCCACCAGCAGCGGACGTCCGTTATTGGAGACCCAGTACTTC.